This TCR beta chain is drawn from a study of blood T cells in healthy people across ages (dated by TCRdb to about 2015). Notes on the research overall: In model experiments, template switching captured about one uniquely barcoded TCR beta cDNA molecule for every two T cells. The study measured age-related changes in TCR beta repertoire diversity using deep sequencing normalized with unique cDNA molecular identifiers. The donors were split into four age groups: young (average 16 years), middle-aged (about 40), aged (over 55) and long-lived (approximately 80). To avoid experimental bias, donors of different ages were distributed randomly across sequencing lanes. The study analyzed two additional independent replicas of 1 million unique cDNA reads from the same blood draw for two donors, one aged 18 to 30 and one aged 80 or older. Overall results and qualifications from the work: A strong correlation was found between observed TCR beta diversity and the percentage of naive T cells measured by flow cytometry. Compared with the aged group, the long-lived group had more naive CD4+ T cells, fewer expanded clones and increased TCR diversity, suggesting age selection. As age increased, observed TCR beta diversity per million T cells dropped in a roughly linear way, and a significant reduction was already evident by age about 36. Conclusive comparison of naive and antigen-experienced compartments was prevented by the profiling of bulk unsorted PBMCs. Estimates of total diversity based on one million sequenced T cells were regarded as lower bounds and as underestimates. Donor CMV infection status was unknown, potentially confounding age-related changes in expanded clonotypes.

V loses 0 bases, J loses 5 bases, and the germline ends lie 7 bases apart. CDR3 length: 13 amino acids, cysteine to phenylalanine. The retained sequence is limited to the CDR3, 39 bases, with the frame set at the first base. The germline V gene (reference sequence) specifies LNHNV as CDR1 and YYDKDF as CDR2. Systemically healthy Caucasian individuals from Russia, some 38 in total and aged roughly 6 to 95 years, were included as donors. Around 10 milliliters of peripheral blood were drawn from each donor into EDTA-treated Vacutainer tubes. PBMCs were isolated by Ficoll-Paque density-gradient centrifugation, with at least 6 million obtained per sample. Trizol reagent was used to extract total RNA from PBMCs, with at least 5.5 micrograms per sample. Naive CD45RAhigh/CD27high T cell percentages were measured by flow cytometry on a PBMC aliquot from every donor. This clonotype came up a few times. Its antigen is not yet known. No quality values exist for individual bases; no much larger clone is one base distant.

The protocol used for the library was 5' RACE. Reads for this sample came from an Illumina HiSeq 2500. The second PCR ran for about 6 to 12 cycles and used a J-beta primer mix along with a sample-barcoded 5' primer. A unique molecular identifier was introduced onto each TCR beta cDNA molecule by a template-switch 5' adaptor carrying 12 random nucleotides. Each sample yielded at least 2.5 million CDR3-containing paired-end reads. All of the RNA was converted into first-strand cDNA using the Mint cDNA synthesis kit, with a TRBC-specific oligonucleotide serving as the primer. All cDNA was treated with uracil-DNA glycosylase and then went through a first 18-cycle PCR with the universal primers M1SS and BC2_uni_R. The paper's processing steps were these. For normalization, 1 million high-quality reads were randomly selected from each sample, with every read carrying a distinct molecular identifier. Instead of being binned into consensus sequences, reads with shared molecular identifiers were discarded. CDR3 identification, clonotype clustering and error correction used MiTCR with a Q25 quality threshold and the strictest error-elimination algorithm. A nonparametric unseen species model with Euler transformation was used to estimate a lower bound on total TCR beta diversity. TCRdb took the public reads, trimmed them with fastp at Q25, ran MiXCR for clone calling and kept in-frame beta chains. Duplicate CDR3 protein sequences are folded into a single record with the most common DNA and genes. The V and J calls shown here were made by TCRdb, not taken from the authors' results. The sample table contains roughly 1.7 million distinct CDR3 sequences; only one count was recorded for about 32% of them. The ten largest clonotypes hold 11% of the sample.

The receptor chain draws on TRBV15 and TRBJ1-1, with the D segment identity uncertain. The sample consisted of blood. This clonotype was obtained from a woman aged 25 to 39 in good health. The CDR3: CATSRDIGTEAFF. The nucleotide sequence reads TGTGCCACCAGCAGAGATATTGGTACTGAAGCTTTCTTT.